This T cell receptor (beta chain) was profiled in a study of shared clonotypes between healthy human individuals. Overall study findings and caveats: Estimated clonotype richness was generally higher in naive than memory subsets.

CDR1 is KGHSH and CDR2 is LQKENI in the germline V gene. V gave up 3 bases and J gave up 12 bases, with 17 bases separating them. There are 13 residues in the CDR3. On this clone: As yet, its antigen is unknown.

CD45RA+ naive and CD45RA-negative memory subsets were separated from CD4+ cells. As processed by the authors: Junction-only sequences without quality scores were provided by ImmunoSEQ, so filtering was different. Profiled with immunoSEQ multiplex PCR; TCRdb holds only in-frame clones, not every one. The V and J calls and clone size come from that table; D and trimming were worked out from the DNA. The table records some 1,400,000 clones, roughly 96% of them present only once. Sequenced input: naive CD4+ T cells sorted from blood. Subset here: CD45RA+ positively selected. The V and J genes are TRBV18 and TRBJ1-1; TRBD1 might be the D (6 bases). The origin of this receptor is a man aged 30-40 years in good health. CDR3 nucleotides: TGTGCCAGCTCACCGGGTACAGGGACCGTGACTTTCTTT. Amino acids: CASSPGTGTVTFF.